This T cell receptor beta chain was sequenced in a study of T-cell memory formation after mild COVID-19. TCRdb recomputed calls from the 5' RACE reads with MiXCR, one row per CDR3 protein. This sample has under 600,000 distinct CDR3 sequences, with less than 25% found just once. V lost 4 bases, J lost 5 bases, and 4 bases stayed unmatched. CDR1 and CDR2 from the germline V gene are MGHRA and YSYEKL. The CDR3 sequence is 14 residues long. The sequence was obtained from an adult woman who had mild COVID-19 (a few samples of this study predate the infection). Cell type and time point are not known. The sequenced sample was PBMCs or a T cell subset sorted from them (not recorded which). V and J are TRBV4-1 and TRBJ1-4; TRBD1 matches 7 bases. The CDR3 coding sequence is TGCGCCAGCAGCCTGACAGGGTTAAATGAAAAACTGTTTTTT. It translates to CASSLTGLNEKLFF.